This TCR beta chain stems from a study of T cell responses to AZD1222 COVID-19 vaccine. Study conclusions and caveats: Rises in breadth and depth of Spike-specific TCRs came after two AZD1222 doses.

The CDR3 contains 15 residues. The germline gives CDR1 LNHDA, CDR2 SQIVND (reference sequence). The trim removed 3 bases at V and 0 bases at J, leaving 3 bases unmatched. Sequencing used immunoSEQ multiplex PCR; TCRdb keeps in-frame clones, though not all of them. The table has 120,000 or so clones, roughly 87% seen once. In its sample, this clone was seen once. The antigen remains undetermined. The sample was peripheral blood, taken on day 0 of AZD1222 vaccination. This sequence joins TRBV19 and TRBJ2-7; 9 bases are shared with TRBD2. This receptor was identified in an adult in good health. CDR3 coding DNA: TGTGCCAGTAGTATTCGCGGGGGGGCCTCCTACGAGCAGTACTTC. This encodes CASSIRGGASYEQYF.